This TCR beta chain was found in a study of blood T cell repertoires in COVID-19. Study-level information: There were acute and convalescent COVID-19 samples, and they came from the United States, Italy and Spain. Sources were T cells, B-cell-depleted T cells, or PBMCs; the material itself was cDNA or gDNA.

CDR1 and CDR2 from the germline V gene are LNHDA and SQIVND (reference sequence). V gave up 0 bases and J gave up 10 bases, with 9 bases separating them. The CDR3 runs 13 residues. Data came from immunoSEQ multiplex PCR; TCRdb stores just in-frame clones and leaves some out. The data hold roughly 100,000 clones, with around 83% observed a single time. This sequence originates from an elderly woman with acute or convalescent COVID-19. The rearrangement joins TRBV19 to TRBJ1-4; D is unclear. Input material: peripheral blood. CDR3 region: CASSIDFSGKLFF. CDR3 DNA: TGTGCCAGTAGTATAGACTTCTCAGGAAAACTGTTTTTT.